Sequencing of this TCR beta chain was carried out in a study of CD8+CD57+ T cells in acquired aplastic anemia. Overall study: When averaged, DNA from sorted CD4+ and CD8+ cells came to approximately 3.2 ug.

Notes on the study in general: Patients had around 30 CD8+ CDR3 sequences in common with controls (the shared set).

After removal of 6 bases from V and 7 bases from J, the junction contained 8 bases not matched to a gene. Germline V gene sequence: CDR1 DFQATT, CDR2 SNEGSKA (reference sequence). The CDR3 length is 12 residues. The use of genomic DNA as template underpinned the TCR beta VDJ and CDR3 profiling. TCRdb ran MiXCR on the reads and lists one entry per CDR3 protein. This repertoire shows about 160,000 distinct CDR3 sequences, roughly half found once; its top ten account for about 2.9%. Comments on this clonotype: The antigen is unknown.

Selection for sequencing was limited to patients who had shown CD8+CD57+ cell expansion by flow cytometry. The material sequenced was sorted CD4+, CD8+, or CD8+CD57+ T cells (not recorded which) from PBMCs. This receptor was taken from a human donor with aplastic anemia. J is TRBJ1-1 and V is TRBV20-1; TRBD1 matches 7 bases. CDR3 in DNA: TGCAGTGCGAGGAGACAGGGCGTTGAAGCTTTCTTT. The encoded protein is CSARRQGVEAFF.